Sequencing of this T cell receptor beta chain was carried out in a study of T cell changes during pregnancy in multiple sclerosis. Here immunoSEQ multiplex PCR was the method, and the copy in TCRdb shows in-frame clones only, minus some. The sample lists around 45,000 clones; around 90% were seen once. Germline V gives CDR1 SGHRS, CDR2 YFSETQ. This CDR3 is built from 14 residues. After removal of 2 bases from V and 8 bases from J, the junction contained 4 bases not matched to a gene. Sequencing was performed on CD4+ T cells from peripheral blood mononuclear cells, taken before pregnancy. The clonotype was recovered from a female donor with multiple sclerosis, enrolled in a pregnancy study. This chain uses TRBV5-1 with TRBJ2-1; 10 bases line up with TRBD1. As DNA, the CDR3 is TGCGCCAGCAGCTTCAGGACAGGGGGGCATGAGCAGTTCTTC. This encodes CASSFRTGGHEQFF.